These 21 T cell receptor beta chains were all obtained from the same sample, sequenced in a study of cytomegalovirus exposure and HLA in healthy donors. PCR was performed using 60 Vbeta and 13 Jbeta primers. Data came from immunoSEQ multiplex PCR; TCRdb stores just in-frame clones and leaves some out. The table shows approximately 100,000 clones, with approximately 80% occurring only once. Sequenced sample: PBMCs. These receptors were collected from a female donor in good health and CMV-seropositive.

Points on this clone: Germline is not matched at one junction end, which may reflect a read error. This chain connects TRBV7-9 to TRBJ1-6; 8 positions match TRBD1. Germline lookup yields CDR1 SEHNR and CDR2 FQNEAQ (reference sequence). This CDR3 spans 16 amino acids. CDR3 bases: TGTTCCAGCAGCGTCGGGACAGGCTTTTATAATTCACCCCTCCACTTT. Amino acids: CSSSVGTGFYNSPLHF.

This clone was counted once. V and J are TRBV25-1 and TRBJ1-1, with no clear D. The V and J ends lost 2 bases and 2 bases respectively, with 12 bases between them. Germline V gene lookup returns CDR1 MGHDK and CDR2 SYGVNS. The CDR3 is 15 residues long. This chain's CDR3 is CASSEISGLNTEAFF. The DNA of the CDR3 is TGTGCCAGCAGTGAAATCAGCGGTTTAAACACTGAAGCTTTCTTT.

This clone occurred once. This rearrangement joins TRBV7-6 to TRBJ2-1; 13 bases are a match to TRBD2. Germline values: CDR1 SGHVS, CDR2 FNYEAQ. The CDR3 has 15 residues. V lost 5 bases, J lost 8 bases, and 6 bases stayed unmatched. The CDR3 DNA reads as TGTGCCAGCAGCAGCGGACTAGCGGGAGTATATGAGCAGTTCTTC. Protein sequence: CASSSGLAGVYEQFF.

J is TRBJ1-5 and V is TRBV7-7; 8 bases fit TRBD1. The CDR3 covers 18 residues. Germline V gene lookup returns CDR1 SSHAT and CDR2 FNYEAQ (reference sequence). V lost 2 bases to trimming and J lost 0 bases; unmatched junction nucleotides: 9. The CDR3, as DNA: TGTGCCAGCAGCTTAAAGTGGCAGGGGGCGATTAGCAATCAGCCCCAGCATTTT. This gives the protein CASSLKWQGAISNQPQHF.

This clone was seen a handful of times. This chain links TRBV7-9 with TRBJ2-1, with 10 bases matching TRBD2. The CDR3 totals 17 residues. Germline trimming cut 5 bases from V and 3 bases from J; bases unmatched to any gene: 10. The germline V gene encodes CDR1 SEHNR and CDR2 FQNEAQ (reference sequence). The CDR3 region is CASSVPTGLASYNEQFF. As DNA, the CDR3 is TGTGCCAGCAGCGTACCCACGGGACTAGCGAGCTACAATGAGCAGTTCTTC.

This chain connects TRBV27 to TRBJ2-1; 10 bases are shared with TRBD2. This CDR3 region has 16 residues. The V segment lost 7 bases and the J segment 5 bases; nucleotides outside the gene matches: 11. The germline gives CDR1 MNHEY, CDR2 SMNVEV (reference sequence). The CDR3 sequence: CASNPSGGAGDNEQFF. CDR3 nucleotides: TGTGCCAGCAACCCGAGCGGGGGGGCCGGGGACAATGAGCAGTTCTTC.

The CDR3 nucleotides read TGCGCCAGCCATCTAGGGGCAGTACGAGAAGAGACCCAGTACTTC. It encodes CASHLGAVREETQYF. This chain uses TRBV5-1 with TRBJ2-5; tentatively, D is TRBD1 (5 bases). Germline V gene sequence: CDR1 SGHRS, CDR2 YFSETQ. V was trimmed by 7 bases and J by 3 bases, leaving 19 bases between them. The CDR3 is made up of 15 amino acids.

The rearrangement uses TRBV18 and TRBJ2-5; maybe TRBD2 (5 bases). The germline CDR1 and CDR2 sequences are KGHSH and LQKENI. The CDR3 spans 13 residues. Trimming shortened V by 6 bases and J by 3 bases, and 11 bases separated the two germline ends. CDR3: CASSALREETQYF. Written as DNA, the CDR3 is TGTGCCAGCTCCGCTCTGCGGGAAGAGACCCAGTACTTC.

The rearrangement links TRBV11-2 to TRBJ1-1; 7 nucleotides align to TRBD1. Germline CDR1 reads SGHAT; CDR2 reads FQNNGV. Trimming at V came to 5 bases and at J to 4 bases, leaving 7 bases not matched to a gene. This CDR3 contains 14 residues. The CDR3 region is CASSPQGKGTEAFF. The CDR3 nucleotides are TGTGCCAGCAGCCCACAGGGGAAGGGCACTGAAGCTTTCTTT. Full variable domain (remainder filled in from reference TRBV11-2 and TRBJ1-1): EAGVAQSPRYKIIEKRQSVAFWCNPISGHATLYWYQQILGQGPKLLIQFQNNGVVDDSQLPKDRFSAERLKGVDSTLKIQPAKLEDSAVYLCASSPQGKGTEAFFGQGTRLTVV.

This clone was seen once. The chain couples TRBV7-8 to TRBJ2-1; D gene uncertain. This CDR3 contains 18 residues. CDR1 SGHVS and CDR2 FQNEAQ come from the germline V gene. The ends were cut back, 2 bases at V and 3 bases at J, with 20 bases in the middle. The CDR3 here is CASSLSPLPSLIYNEQFF. CDR3 sequence (DNA): TGTGCCAGCAGCTTATCCCCTTTGCCGAGTTTAATCTACAATGAGCAGTTCTTC. Filled out from reference TRBV7-8 and TRBJ2-1, the complete variable domain reads GAGVSQSPRYKVAKRGQDVALRCDPISGHVSLFWYQQALGQGPEFLTYFQNEAQLDKSGLPSDRFFAERPEGSVSTLKIQRTQQEDSAVYLCASSLSPLPSLIYNEQFFGPGTRLTVL.

The V gene is TRBV21-1, the J gene TRBJ1-1; the table's D call of TRBD1 was not tested on the DNA. TRBV21-1 is a pseudogene locus. This CDR3 is built from 13 residues. CDR3 DNA: TGTGCCAGCAGCGGACAAGGGGACACTGAAGCTTTCTTT. Translation gives CASSGQGDTEAFF.

The V call is TRBV6-1, the J call TRBJ2-7; 7 bases match TRBD1. Germline trimming cut 4 bases from V and 6 bases from J; bases unmatched to any gene: 9. The germline V gene encodes CDR1 MNHNS and CDR2 SASEGT. The CDR3 length is 14 residues. The DNA of the CDR3 is TGTGCCAGCAGTGTAGAGACAGGGTTTGGCGAGCAGTACTTC. This sequence encodes CASSVETGFGEQYF.

About this clone: An end of the junction differs from the germline gene, which may be a read error. The chain links TRBV7-9 to TRBJ2-3; 8 bases are shared with TRBD2. The germline V gene has CDR1 SEHNR and CDR2 FQNEAQ (reference sequence). CDR3 size: 17 residues. CDR3 loop: CSSSPKGASGYADTQYF. The CDR3 nucleotides are TGTTCCAGCAGCCCCAAAGGGGCTAGCGGGTATGCAGATACGCAGTATTTT.

The V gene is TRBV7-2, the J gene TRBJ1-5; the match to TRBD1 covers 7 bases. J lost 7 bases, V lost 5 bases, and 8 bases had no gene match. In germline, CDR1 is SGHTA, CDR2 FQGNSA. This CDR3 region has 14 residues. CDR3 in DNA: TGTGCCAGCAGCCTTAGGAGGGGGCGACAGCCCCAGCATTTT. Protein: CASSLRRGRQPQHF.

V and J are TRBV19 and TRBJ2-1, with a weak D call TRBD2 (5 bases). Trimming took 3 bases from V and 9 from J, leaving 12 bases between them. The germline V gene encodes CDR1 LNHDA and CDR2 SQIVND (reference sequence). CDR3 length: 13 residues. CDR3 bases: TGTGCCAGTAGTATTGGAACTAGGAGTGAGCAGTTCTTC. It yields the protein CASSIGTRSEQFF.

The rearrangement uses TRBV4-1 and TRBJ2-7; 10 nucleotides agree with TRBD2. CDR3 length: 17 residues. With V trimmed by 1 base and J by 0 bases, 6 bases remained unmatched. Germline-derived CDR1 and CDR2 are MGHRA and YSYEKL. For the CDR3, the DNA is TGCGCCAGCAGCCAAGCCCGGACTAGCGGATTCTCCTACGAGCAGTACTTC. It codes for CASSQARTSGFSYEQYF.

The chain is built from TRBV6-5 and TRBJ1-2; 8 bases map to TRBD1. The ends lost 5 bases at V and 4 bases at J; junction bases unmatched: 3. The CDR3 length is 13 residues. Germline CDR1 and CDR2: MNHEY and SVGAGI. The CDR3 bases are TGTGCCAGCAGTGAGGACAGGGTCTATGGCTACACCTTC. As protein: CASSEDRVYGYTF.

V gene TRBV27 combines with J gene TRBJ1-3; 11 bases fit TRBD1. Germline V gene sequence: CDR1 MNHEY, CDR2 SMNVEV (reference sequence). Trimming cost V 4 bases and J 4 bases; bases outside gene matches: 3. The length of the CDR3 is 15 residues. The DNA for the CDR3 is TGTGCCAGCAGTTCCGGGACAGGGGGAGGAAACACCATATATTTT. Its translation: CASSSGTGGGNTIYF.

V and J are TRBV5-1 and TRBJ2-1; perhaps TRBD2 as D (6 bases). Germline V gene sequence: CDR1 SGHRS, CDR2 YFSETQ. The V end lost 1 base, the J end lost 6 bases, and 17 bases lay between the germline ends. The CDR3 length is 16 residues. DNA of the CDR3: TGCGCCAGCAGCTTGCTCTTTCAGGATAGCGGCAATGAGCAGTTCTTC. Encoded protein: CASSLLFQDSGNEQFF.

The chain links TRBV5-1 to TRBJ1-1, with unresolved D. The CDR3 is 15 amino acids. From germline, CDR1 is SGHRS and CDR2 YFSETQ. V gave up 0 bases and J gave up 3 bases, with 12 bases separating them. CDR3 region: CASSLEPGLDTEAFF. Here the CDR3 DNA reads TGCGCCAGCAGCTTGGAACCGGGGTTGGACACTGAAGCTTTCTTT.

Turning to this clone: In the same sample, other DNA sequences code for this CDR3. The chain employs TRBV14 and TRBJ2-7; D is possibly TRBD2 (5 bases). The CDR3 extends over 12 amino acids. The germline V gene encodes CDR1 SGHDN and CDR2 FVKESK. V was cut by 2 bases and J by 6 bases, with 8 bases left in between. Here the CDR3 DNA reads TGTGCCAGCAGCCAAATAGCGTCCGAGCAGTACTTC. Protein sequence: CASSQIASEQYF.